The entry below describes one T cell receptor beta chain. The sample belongs to a study of T cells expressing NK-cell markers. Study context: One of eight sequenced donors was HCMV-seronegative; the other seven were seropositive.

Reanalyzing the 5' RACE reads, TCRdb keeps one entry per CDR3 protein, without DNA. The sample includes some 120,000 distinct CDR3 sequences. The CDR3 is made up of 13 amino acids. The sample comprised blood T cells: a sorted CD56 or NKG2C T cell subset, CD4+ or CD8+ T cells, or bulk PBMC T cells (not recorded which). The V call is TRBV12-3 or TRBV12-4, the J call TRBJ2-5. This clonotype was sampled from a woman aged 18 to 75 in good health. This CDR3 reads CASSSAHQETQYF.